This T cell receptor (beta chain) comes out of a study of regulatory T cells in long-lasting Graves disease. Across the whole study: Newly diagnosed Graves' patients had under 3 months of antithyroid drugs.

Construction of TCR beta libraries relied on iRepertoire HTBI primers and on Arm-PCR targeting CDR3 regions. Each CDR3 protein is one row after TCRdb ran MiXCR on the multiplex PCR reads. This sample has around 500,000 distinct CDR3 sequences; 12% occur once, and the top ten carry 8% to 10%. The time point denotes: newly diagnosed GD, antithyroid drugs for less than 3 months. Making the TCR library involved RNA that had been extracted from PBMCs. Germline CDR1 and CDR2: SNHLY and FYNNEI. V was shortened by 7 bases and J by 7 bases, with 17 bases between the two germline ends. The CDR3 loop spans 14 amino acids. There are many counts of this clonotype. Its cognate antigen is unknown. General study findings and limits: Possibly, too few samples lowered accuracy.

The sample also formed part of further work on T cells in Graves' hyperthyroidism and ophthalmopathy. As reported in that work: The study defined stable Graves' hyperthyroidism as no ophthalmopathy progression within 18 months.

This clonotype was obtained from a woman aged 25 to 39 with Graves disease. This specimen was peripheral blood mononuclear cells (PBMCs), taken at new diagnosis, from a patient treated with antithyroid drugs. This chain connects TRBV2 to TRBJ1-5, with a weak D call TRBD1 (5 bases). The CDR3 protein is CASNRGQSYQPQHF. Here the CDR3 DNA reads TGTGCCAGCAATCGGGGCCAGAGCTACCAGCCCCAGCATTTT.